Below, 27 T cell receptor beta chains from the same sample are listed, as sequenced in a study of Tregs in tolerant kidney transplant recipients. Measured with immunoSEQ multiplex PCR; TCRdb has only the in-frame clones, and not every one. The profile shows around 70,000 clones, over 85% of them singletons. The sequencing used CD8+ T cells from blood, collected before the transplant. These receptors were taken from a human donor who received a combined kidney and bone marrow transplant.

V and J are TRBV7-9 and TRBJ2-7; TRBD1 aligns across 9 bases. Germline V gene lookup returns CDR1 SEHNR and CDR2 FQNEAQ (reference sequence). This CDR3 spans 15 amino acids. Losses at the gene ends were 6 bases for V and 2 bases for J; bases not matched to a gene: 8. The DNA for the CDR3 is TGTGCCAGCAGTCGCTCCGGGACAGGGACCTACGAGCAGTACTTC. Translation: CASSRSGTGTYEQYF.

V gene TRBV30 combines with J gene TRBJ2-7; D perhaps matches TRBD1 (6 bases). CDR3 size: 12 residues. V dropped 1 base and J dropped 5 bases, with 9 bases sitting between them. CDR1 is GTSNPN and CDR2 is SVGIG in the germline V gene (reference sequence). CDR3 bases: TGTGCCTGGAGTGCAGGGGACAACGAGCAGTACTTC. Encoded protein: CAWSAGDNEQYF. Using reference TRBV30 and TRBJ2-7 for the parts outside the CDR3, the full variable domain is SQTIHQWPATLVQPVGSPLSLECTVEGTSNPNLYWYRQAAGRGLQLLFYSVGIGQISSEVPQNLSASRPQDRQFILSSKKLLLSDSGFYLCAWSAGDNEQYFGPGTRLTVT.

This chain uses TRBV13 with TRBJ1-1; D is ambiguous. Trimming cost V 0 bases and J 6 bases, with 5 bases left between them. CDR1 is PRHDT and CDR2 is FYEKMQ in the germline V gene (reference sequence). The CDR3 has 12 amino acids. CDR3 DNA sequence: TGTGCCAGCAGCTTAGGCCGGTCTGAAGCTTTCTTT. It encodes CASSLGRSEAFF.

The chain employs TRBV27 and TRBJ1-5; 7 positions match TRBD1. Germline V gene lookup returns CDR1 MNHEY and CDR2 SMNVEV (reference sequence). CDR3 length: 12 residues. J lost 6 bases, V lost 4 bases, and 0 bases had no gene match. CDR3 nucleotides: TGTGCCAGCAGTTACAGGGGTCAGCCCCAGCATTTT. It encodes CASSYRGQPQHF.

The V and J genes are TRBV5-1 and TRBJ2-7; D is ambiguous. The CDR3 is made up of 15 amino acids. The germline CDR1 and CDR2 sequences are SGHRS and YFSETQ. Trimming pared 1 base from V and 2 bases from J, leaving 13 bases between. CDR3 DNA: TGCGCCAGCAGCTTGCAGCGATTCCTGGCCTACGAGCAGTACTTC. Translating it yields CASSLQRFLAYEQYF.

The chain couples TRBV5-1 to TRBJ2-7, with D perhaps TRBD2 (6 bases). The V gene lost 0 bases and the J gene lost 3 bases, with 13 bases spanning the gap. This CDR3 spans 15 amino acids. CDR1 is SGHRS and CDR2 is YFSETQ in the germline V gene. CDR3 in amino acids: CASSLELGSGYEQYF. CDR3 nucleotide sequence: TGCGCCAGCAGCTTGGAACTCGGGAGTGGCTACGAGCAGTACTTC.

This CDR3 reads CASSLGVGLRTEAFF. CDR3 DNA: TGTGCCAGCAGCTTAGGAGTCGGTCTCAGGACTGAAGCTTTCTTT. The V call is TRBV7-9, the J call TRBJ1-1; no clear D. From germline, CDR1 is SEHNR and CDR2 FQNEAQ (reference sequence). This CDR3 contains 15 residues. Trimming stripped 1 base from V and 5 bases from J, with 14 bases between.

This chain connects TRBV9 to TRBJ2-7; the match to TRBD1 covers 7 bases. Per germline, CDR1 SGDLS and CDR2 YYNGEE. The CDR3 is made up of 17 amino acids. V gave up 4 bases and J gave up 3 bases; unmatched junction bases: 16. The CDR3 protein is CASSPSPRGRGIYEQYF. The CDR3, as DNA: TGTGCCAGCAGCCCCTCCCCGCGCGGCAGGGGGATCTACGAGCAGTACTTC.

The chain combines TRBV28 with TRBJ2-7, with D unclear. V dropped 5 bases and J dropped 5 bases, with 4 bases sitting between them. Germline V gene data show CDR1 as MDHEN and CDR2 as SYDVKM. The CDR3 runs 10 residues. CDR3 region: CASSHDEQYF. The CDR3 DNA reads TGTGCCAGCAGTCATGACGAGCAGTACTTC.

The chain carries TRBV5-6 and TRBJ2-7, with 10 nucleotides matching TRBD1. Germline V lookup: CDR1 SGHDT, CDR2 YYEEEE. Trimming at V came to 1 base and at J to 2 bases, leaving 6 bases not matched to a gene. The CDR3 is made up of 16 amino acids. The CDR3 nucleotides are TGTGCCAGCAGCTTGTCGCTCGGGACAGGGGCCTACGAGCAGTACTTC. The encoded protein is CASSLSLGTGAYEQYF.

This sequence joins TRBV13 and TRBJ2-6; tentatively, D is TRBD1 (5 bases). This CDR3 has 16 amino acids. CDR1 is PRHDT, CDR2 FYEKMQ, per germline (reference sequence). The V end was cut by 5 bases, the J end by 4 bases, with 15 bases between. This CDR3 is CASSPMGLRGANVLTF. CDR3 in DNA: TGTGCCAGCAGCCCGATGGGGCTTCGGGGGGCCAACGTCCTGACTTTC. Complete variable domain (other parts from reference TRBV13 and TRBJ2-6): AAGVIQSPRHLIKEKRETATLKCYPIPRHDTVYWYQQGPGQDPQFLISFYEKMQSDKGSIPDRFSAQQFSDYHSELNMSSLELGDSALYFCASSPMGLRGANVLTFGAGSRLTVL.

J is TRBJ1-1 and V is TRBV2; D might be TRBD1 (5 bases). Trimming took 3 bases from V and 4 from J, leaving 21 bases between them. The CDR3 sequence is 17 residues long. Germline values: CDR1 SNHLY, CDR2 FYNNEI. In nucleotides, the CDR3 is TGTGCCAGCAGTGATTGGGGCCAGGACACTTTTCTCACTGAAGCTTTCTTT. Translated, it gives CASSDWGQDTFLTEAFF.

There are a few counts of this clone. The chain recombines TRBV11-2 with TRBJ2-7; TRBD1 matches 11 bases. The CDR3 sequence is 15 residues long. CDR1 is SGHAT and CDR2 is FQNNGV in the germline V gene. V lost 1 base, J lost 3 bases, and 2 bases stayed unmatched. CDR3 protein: CASSLGTGGFYEQYF. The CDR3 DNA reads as TGTGCCAGCAGCTTAGGGACAGGGGGCTTCTACGAGCAGTACTTC.

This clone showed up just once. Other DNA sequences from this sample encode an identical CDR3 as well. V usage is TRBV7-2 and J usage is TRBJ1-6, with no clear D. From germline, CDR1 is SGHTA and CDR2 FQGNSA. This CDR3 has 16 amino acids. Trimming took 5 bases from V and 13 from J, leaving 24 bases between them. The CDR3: CASSRTDTPGYSPLHF. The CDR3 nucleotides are TGTGCCAGCAGCCGGACTGACACCCCCGGGTACTCCCCCCTCCACTTT.

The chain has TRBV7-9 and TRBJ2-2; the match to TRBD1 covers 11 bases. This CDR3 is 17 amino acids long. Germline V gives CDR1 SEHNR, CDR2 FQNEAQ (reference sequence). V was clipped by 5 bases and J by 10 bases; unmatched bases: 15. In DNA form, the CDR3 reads TGTGCCAGCAGCAAGCCCACCGGGACAGGGGGATTGGAGGAGCTGTTTTTT. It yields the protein CASSKPTGTGGLEELFF.

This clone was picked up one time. Here the CDR3 DNA reads TGTGCCAGCAGCTGGGGACTAGCGGAGTACGAGCAGTACTTC. Its protein is CASSWGLAEYEQYF. The chain joins TRBV5-8 to TRBJ2-7, with TRBD2 identical over 11 bases. This CDR3 spans 14 amino acids. The germline CDR1 and CDR2 sequences are SGHTS and YDEGEE. V dropped 3 bases and J dropped 4; count of bases not matched to a gene: 3.

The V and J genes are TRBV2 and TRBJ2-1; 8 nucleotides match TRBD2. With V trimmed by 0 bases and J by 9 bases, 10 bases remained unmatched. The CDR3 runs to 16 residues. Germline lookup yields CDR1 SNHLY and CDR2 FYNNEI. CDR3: CASSEAPSGWLSEQFF. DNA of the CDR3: TGTGCCAGCAGTGAAGCGCCTAGCGGGTGGTTGAGTGAGCAGTTCTTC.

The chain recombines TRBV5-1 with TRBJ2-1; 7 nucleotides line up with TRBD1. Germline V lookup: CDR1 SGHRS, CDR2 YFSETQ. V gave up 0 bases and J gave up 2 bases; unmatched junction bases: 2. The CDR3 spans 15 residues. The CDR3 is CASSLEGAAYNEQFF. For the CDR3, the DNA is TGCGCCAGCAGCTTGGAGGGGGCCGCCTACAATGAGCAGTTCTTC.

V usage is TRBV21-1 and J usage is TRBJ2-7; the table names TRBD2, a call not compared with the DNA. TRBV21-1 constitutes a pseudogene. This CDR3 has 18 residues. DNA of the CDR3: TGTGCCAGCAGCAAAGGAGTTTCTGTGACGGGAGTCTTTCCCGAGCAGTACTTC. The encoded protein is CASSKGVSVTGVFPEQYF.

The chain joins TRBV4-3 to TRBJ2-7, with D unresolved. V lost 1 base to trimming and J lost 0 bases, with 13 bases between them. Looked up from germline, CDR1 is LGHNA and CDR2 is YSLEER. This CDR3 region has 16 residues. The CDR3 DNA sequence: TGCGCCAGCAGCCAAGGCCCAGGTGCCAGCTCCTACGAGCAGTACTTC. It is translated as CASSQGPGASSYEQYF.

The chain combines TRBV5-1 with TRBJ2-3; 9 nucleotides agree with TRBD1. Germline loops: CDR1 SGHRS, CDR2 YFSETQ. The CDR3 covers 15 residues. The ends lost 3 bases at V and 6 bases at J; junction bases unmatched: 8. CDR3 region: CASSWGTGSRDTQYF. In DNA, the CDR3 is TGCGCCAGCAGCTGGGGGACAGGGTCACGGGATACGCAGTATTTT.

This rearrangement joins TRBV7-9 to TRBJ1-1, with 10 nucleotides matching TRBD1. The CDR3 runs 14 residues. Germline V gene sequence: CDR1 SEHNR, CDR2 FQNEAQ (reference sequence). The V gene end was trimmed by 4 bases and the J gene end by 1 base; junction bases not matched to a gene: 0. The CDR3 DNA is TGTGCCAGCAGCTGGACAGGGGGGAACACTGAAGCTTTCTTT. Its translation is CASSWTGGNTEAFF.

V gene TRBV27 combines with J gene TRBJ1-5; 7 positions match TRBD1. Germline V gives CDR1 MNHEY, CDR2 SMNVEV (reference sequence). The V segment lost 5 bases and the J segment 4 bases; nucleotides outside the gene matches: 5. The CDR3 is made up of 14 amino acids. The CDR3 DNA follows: TGTGCCAGCAGTATCAGGGGGGCAAATCAGCCCCAGCATTTT. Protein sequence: CASSIRGANQPQHF.

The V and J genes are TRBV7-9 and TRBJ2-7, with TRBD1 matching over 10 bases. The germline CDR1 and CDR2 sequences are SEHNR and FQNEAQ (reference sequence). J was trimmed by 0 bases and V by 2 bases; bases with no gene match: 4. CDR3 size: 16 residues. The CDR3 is CASSLPRTGGSYEQYF. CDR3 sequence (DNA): TGTGCCAGCAGCTTACCGAGGACAGGGGGCTCCTACGAGCAGTACTTC.

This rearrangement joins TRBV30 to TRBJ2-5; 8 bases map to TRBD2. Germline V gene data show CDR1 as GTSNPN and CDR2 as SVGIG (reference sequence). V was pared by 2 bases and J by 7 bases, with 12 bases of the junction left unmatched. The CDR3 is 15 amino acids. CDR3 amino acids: CAWSWSFGGARTQYF. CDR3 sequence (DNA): TGTGCCTGGAGTTGGTCTTTCGGGGGGGCGAGGACCCAGTACTTC.

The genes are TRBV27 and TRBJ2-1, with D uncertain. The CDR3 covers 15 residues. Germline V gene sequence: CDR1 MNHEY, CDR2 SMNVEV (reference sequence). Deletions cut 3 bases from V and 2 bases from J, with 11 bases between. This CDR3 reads CASSFPPHTYNEQFF. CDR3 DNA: TGTGCCAGCAGTTTCCCGCCCCACACCTACAATGAGCAGTTCTTC.

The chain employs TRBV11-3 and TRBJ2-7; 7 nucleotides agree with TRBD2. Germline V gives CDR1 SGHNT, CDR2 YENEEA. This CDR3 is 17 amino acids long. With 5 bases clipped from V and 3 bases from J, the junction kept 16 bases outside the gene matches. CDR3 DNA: TGTGCCAGCAGCGCGGTAGGACGGATCTCGGGGGGCTACGAGCAGTACTTC. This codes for CASSAVGRISGGYEQYF.